The rows below give T cell receptor beta chains drawn from one sample of a study of blood T cell repertoires in COVID-19. Produced via immunoSEQ multiplex PCR; TCRdb's table is partial and in-frame only. The sample consists of hundreds of thousands of clones, approximately 83% of them appearing once. The specimen was peripheral blood. The receptor set was obtained from a woman aged 50 to 60 who had recovered from COVID-19. CDR3s include the opening cysteine and the closing phenylalanine or tryptophan. Fields, in order: CDR3 length, clone size, D gene, J gene, V gene, CDR3 DNA, CDR3 protein. A D gene is named only where the DNA matches it firmly. Only some rows state a clone size, as once, few, many or a class for expanded clones.

CDR3 length: 14
clone size: .
D gene: .
J gene: TRBJ2-3
V gene: TRBV27
CDR3 DNA: TGTGCCAGCAGTCCGACCCGACTAATAGATACGCAGTATTTT
CDR3 protein: CASSPTRLIDTQYF

CDR3 length: 16
clone size: .
D gene: TRBD2
J gene: TRBJ2-1
V gene: TRBV9
CDR3 DNA: TGTGCCAGCAGCGGAGGACTAGCGGACCTACGGAATGAGCAGTTCTTC
CDR3 protein: CASSGGLADLRNEQFF

CDR3 length: 18
clone size: .
D gene: TRBD2
J gene: TRBJ2-7
V gene: TRBV15
CDR3 DNA: TGTGCCACCAGCAGAGGTTTCTTTTCAAGCGGGAGACCCTACGAGCAGTACTTC
CDR3 protein: CATSRGFFSSGRPYEQYF

CDR3 length: 14
clone size: .
D gene: .
J gene: TRBJ2-3
V gene: TRBV5-1
CDR3 DNA: TGCGCCAGCAGCCTTAGGACAGACTCAGATACGCAGTATTTT
CDR3 protein: CASSLRTDSDTQYF

CDR3 length: 14
clone size: .
D gene: .
J gene: TRBJ2-7
V gene: TRBV27
CDR3 DNA: TGTGCCAGCAGTCAGTCCAGCGATAGGTGGGAGCAGTACTTC
CDR3 protein: CASSQSSDRWEQYF

CDR3 length: 15
clone size: .
D gene: TRBD1
J gene: TRBJ1-6
V gene: TRBV7-2
CDR3 DNA: TGTGCCAGCAGCTTACCTAGGGACAGGGGCTCACCCCTCCACTTT
CDR3 protein: CASSLPRDRGSPLHF

CDR3 length: 14
clone size: once
D gene: .
J gene: TRBJ1-6
V gene: TRBV7-9
CDR3 DNA: TGTGCCAGCAGGACGACAGTTTTAAATTCACCCCTCCACTTT
CDR3 protein: CASRTTVLNSPLHF

CDR3 length: 16
clone size: .
D gene: .
J gene: TRBJ1-4
V gene: TRBV4-3
CDR3 DNA: TGCGCCAGCAGCATTAATACGGGGGTGGCTAATGAAAAACTGTTTTTT
CDR3 protein: CASSINTGVANEKLFF

CDR3 length: 13
clone size: .
D gene: .
J gene: TRBJ1-5
V gene: TRBV6-2/TRBV6-3
CDR3 DNA: TGTGCCAGCAGTTACTCTCCTACTCAGCCCCAGCATTTT
CDR3 protein: CASSYSPTQPQHF

CDR3 length: 16
clone size: few
D gene: .
J gene: TRBJ1-2
V gene: TRBV10-3
CDR3 DNA: TGTGCCATCAGTGGGAACAGACAGAGAGTAAACTATGGCTACACCTTC
CDR3 protein: CAISGNRQRVNYGYTF

CDR3 length: 15
clone size: .
D gene: .
J gene: TRBJ2-1
V gene: TRBV6-4
CDR3 DNA: TGTGCCAGCACCGGGGGAGCGGTGACCTACAATGAGCAGTTCTTC
CDR3 protein: CASTGGAVTYNEQFF

CDR3 length: 14
clone size: .
D gene: TRBD1
J gene: TRBJ2-7
V gene: TRBV6-2/TRBV6-3
CDR3 DNA: TGTGCCAGCAGTAGGGACAGGATGACCTACGAGCAGTACTTC
CDR3 protein: CASSRDRMTYEQYF

CDR3 length: 14
clone size: .
D gene: TRBD2
J gene: TRBJ2-7
V gene: TRBV7-9
CDR3 DNA: TGTGCCAGCAGCTTCCCGGGAGGGGATAACGAGCAGTACTTC
CDR3 protein: CASSFPGGDNEQYF

CDR3 length: 17
clone size: .
D gene: TRBD1
J gene: TRBJ1-2
V gene: TRBV9
CDR3 DNA: TGTGCCAGCAGCCCACACGACGGGACAGGGAGGGTTTATGGCTACACCTTC
CDR3 protein: CASSPHDGTGRVYGYTF

CDR3 length: 18
clone size: .
D gene: TRBD1
J gene: TRBJ2-4
V gene: TRBV6-7
CDR3 DNA: TGTGCCAGCAGTCAATCCGGGACAGAGAGGGCGGCCAAAAACATTCAGTACTTC
CDR3 protein: CASSQSGTERAAKNIQYF

CDR3 length: 14
clone size: .
D gene: .
J gene: TRBJ2-2
V gene: TRBV2
CDR3 DNA: TGTGCCAGCAGACAGGGCTCAAACACCGGGGAGCTGTTTTTT
CDR3 protein: CASRQGSNTGELFF

CDR3 length: 15
clone size: few
D gene: .
J gene: TRBJ2-7
V gene: TRBV10-1
CDR3 DNA: TGCGCCAGCAGTGGCCCCGCGGGACTGATCTACGAGCAGTACTTC
CDR3 protein: CASSGPAGLIYEQYF

CDR3 length: 15
clone size: .
D gene: .
J gene: TRBJ2-2
V gene: TRBV7-3
CDR3 DNA: TGTGCCAGCAGCTCAACTTCAGAGAACACCGGGGAGCTGTTTTTT
CDR3 protein: CASSSTSENTGELFF

CDR3 length: 18
clone size: .
D gene: .
J gene: TRBJ1-4
V gene: TRBV5-4
CDR3 DNA: TGTGCCAGCAGCTTGAGCTACGCGACCCGGAGTTCGGGTGAAAAACTGTTTTTT
CDR3 protein: CASSLSYATRSSGEKLFF

CDR3 length: 15
clone size: .
D gene: .
J gene: TRBJ2-5
V gene: TRBV6-2/TRBV6-3
CDR3 DNA: TGTGCCAGCAGTTACCCGAACGGCGGGGCCGAGACCCAGTACTTC
CDR3 protein: CASSYPNGGAETQYF

CDR3 length: 15
clone size: few
D gene: TRBD2
J gene: TRBJ2-4
V gene: TRBV6-2/TRBV6-3
CDR3 DNA: TGTGCCAGCAGTGGGAGGGCAGGAGCCAAAAACATTCAGTACTTC
CDR3 protein: CASSGRAGAKNIQYF

CDR3 length: 14
clone size: .
D gene: TRBD1
J gene: TRBJ2-7
V gene: TRBV28
CDR3 DNA: TGTGCCAGCAGTCTACCGGGACAGATTTACGAGCAGTACTTC
CDR3 protein: CASSLPGQIYEQYF

CDR3 length: 15
clone size: once
D gene: .
J gene: TRBJ2-1
V gene: TRBV19
CDR3 DNA: TGTGCCAGTAGTTATTGGGAGTACCCCTACAATGAGCAGTTCTTC
CDR3 protein: CASSYWEYPYNEQFF

CDR3 length: 17
clone size: .
D gene: TRBD2
J gene: TRBJ2-1
V gene: TRBV5-1
CDR3 DNA: TGCGCCAGCAGCTCGGGACTAGCGAGAACGGGCTACAATGAGCAGTTCTTC
CDR3 protein: CASSSGLARTGYNEQFF

CDR3 length: 14
clone size: .
D gene: .
J gene: TRBJ2-2
V gene: TRBV5-1
CDR3 DNA: TGCGCCAGCAGCACGCCAGGGGCCACCGGGGAGCTGTTTTTT
CDR3 protein: CASSTPGATGELFF

CDR3 length: 14
clone size: .
D gene: .
J gene: TRBJ2-1
V gene: TRBV27
CDR3 DNA: TGTGCCAGCAGTTCCATTGGTAGAAACAATGAGCAGTTCTTC
CDR3 protein: CASSSIGRNNEQFF

CDR3 length: 13
clone size: .
D gene: .
J gene: TRBJ1-5
V gene: TRBV28
CDR3 DNA: TGTGCCAGCAGTACAGGGCTGAATCAGCCCCAGCATTTT
CDR3 protein: CASSTGLNQPQHF

CDR3 length: 14
clone size: .
D gene: .
J gene: TRBJ1-5
V gene: TRBV24-1
CDR3 DNA: TGTGCCACCAGTGATTTGGACGGGAATCAGCCCCAGCATTTT
CDR3 protein: CATSDLDGNQPQHF

CDR3 length: 17
clone size: .
D gene: TRBD2
J gene: TRBJ2-7
V gene: TRBV7-2
CDR3 DNA: TGTGCCAGCAGCTTAGGTTCTAGCGGGAGTCGGCTTTACGAGCAGTACTTC
CDR3 protein: CASSLGSSGSRLYEQYF

CDR3 length: 16
clone size: .
D gene: TRBD2
J gene: TRBJ2-3
V gene: TRBV9
CDR3 DNA: TGTGCCAGCAGCGTTCAAGCGGGAGTGGGTACAGATACGCAGTATTTT
CDR3 protein: CASSVQAGVGTDTQYF

CDR3 length: 15
clone size: .
D gene: TRBD2
J gene: TRBJ2-1
V gene: TRBV28
CDR3 DNA: TGTGCCAGCACCCAGAGGCCTAGCGGGAGCGATGAGCAGTTCTTC
CDR3 protein: CASTQRPSGSDEQFF

CDR3 length: 15
clone size: .
D gene: TRBD1
J gene: TRBJ2-5
V gene: TRBV4-1
CDR3 DNA: TGCGCCAGCAGCCAAGGCCGGGACAGGGTAGAGACCCAGTACTTC
CDR3 protein: CASSQGRDRVETQYF

CDR3 length: 14
clone size: .
D gene: TRBD1
J gene: TRBJ1-1
V gene: TRBV5-8
CDR3 DNA: TGTGCCAGCAGCTTAGACAGGGTGGGCACTGAAGCTTTCTTT
CDR3 protein: CASSLDRVGTEAFF

CDR3 length: 16
clone size: .
D gene: TRBD1
J gene: TRBJ2-7
V gene: TRBV3-1/TRBV3-2
CDR3 DNA: TGTGCCAGCAGCACAGCTTACAGGACAGGGGGGAACGAGCAGTACTTC
CDR3 protein: CASSTAYRTGGNEQYF

CDR3 length: 17
clone size: .
D gene: .
J gene: TRBJ2-3
V gene: TRBV28
CDR3 DNA: TGTGCCAGCGATGGCCGGGACAAGAGAAGTAGCACAGATACGCAGTATTTT
CDR3 protein: CASDGRDKRSSTDTQYF

CDR3 length: 15
clone size: .
D gene: TRBD2
J gene: TRBJ2-1
V gene: TRBV5-1
CDR3 DNA: TGCGCCAGCAGCCCCCGGACTAGCGGGGTTAATGAGCAGTTCTTC
CDR3 protein: CASSPRTSGVNEQFF

CDR3 length: 14
clone size: .
D gene: .
J gene: TRBJ2-2
V gene: TRBV29-1
CDR3 DNA: TGCAGCGTTGAAGGGATACTAGTTCCCGGGGAGCTGTTTTTT
CDR3 protein: CSVEGILVPGELFF

CDR3 length: 18
clone size: .
D gene: TRBD2
J gene: TRBJ2-1
V gene: TRBV19
CDR3 DNA: TGTGCCAGTAGTGTTTCGCGGGGGGCCAAATCCCTGTTCAATGAGCAGTTCTTC
CDR3 protein: CASSVSRGAKSLFNEQFF

CDR3 length: 14
clone size: .
D gene: .
J gene: TRBJ2-7
V gene: TRBV7-3
CDR3 DNA: TGTGCCAGCAGCTTGGGACACGGATCCTACGAGCAGTACTTC
CDR3 protein: CASSLGHGSYEQYF

CDR3 length: 18
clone size: once
D gene: .
J gene: TRBJ1-1
V gene: TRBV6-2/TRBV6-3
CDR3 DNA: TGTGCCAGCAGTTACTCGACGACGGGGATACAGAGAAACACTGAAGCTTTCTTT
CDR3 protein: CASSYSTTGIQRNTEAFF

CDR3 length: 16
clone size: .
D gene: .
J gene: TRBJ2-1
V gene: TRBV5-1
CDR3 DNA: TGCGCCAGCAGCTTGGTCCCGGGGAAATACTACAATGAGCAGTTCTTC
CDR3 protein: CASSLVPGKYYNEQFF

CDR3 length: 16
clone size: .
D gene: .
J gene: TRBJ2-4
V gene: TRBV19
CDR3 DNA: TGTGCCAGTACCCTCGCCGGGCAGGGCAAAGGGGACATTCAGTACTTC
CDR3 protein: CASTLAGQGKGDIQYF

CDR3 length: 15
clone size: many
D gene: TRBD2
J gene: TRBJ2-1
V gene: TRBV6-4
CDR3 DNA: TGTGCCAGCAGTGACTCGACTAGCGGGAGCAATGAGCAGTTCTTC
CDR3 protein: CASSDSTSGSNEQFF

CDR3 length: 12
clone size: .
D gene: .
J gene: TRBJ2-7
V gene: TRBV6-5
CDR3 DNA: TGTGCCAGCAGACAGGGTTCGTACGAGCAGTACTTC
CDR3 protein: CASRQGSYEQYF

CDR3 length: 14
clone size: .
D gene: TRBD1
J gene: TRBJ1-4
V gene: TRBV2
CDR3 DNA: TGTGCCAGCAACAACAGGGGGGGTAATGAAAAACTGTTTTTT
CDR3 protein: CASNNRGGNEKLFF

CDR3 length: 13
clone size: .
D gene: TRBD1
J gene: TRBJ2-7
V gene: TRBV6-5
CDR3 DNA: TGTGCCAGCAGACGGACAGGGGACTACGAGCAGTACTTC
CDR3 protein: CASRRTGDYEQYF

CDR3 length: 16
clone size: .
D gene: TRBD2
J gene: TRBJ2-3
V gene: TRBV25-1
CDR3 DNA: TGTGCCAGCAGTGCCCGGGCGGGAGCTAGCACAGATACGCAGTATTTT
CDR3 protein: CASSARAGASTDTQYF

CDR3 length: 13
clone size: .
D gene: TRBD1
J gene: TRBJ1-5
V gene: TRBV28
CDR3 DNA: TGTGCCAGCCAGGGGGATAGCAATCAGCCCCAGCATTTT
CDR3 protein: CASQGDSNQPQHF

CDR3 length: 15
clone size: .
D gene: .
J gene: TRBJ1-4
V gene: TRBV19
CDR3 DNA: TGTGCCAGTAAACAACCACAGGGAGGGATGGAAAAACTGTTTTTT
CDR3 protein: CASKQPQGGMEKLFF

CDR3 length: 15
clone size: .
D gene: .
J gene: TRBJ2-7
V gene: TRBV7-2
CDR3 DNA: TGTGCCAGCAGCTTAGATACGGGTTCGCGCAACGAGCAGTACTTC
CDR3 protein: CASSLDTGSRNEQYF

CDR3 length: 16
clone size: .
D gene: TRBD2
J gene: TRBJ2-1
V gene: TRBV7-2
CDR3 DNA: TGTGCCAGCAGCCCCACCGGGACTAGCGGAAACAATGAGCAGTTCTTC
CDR3 protein: CASSPTGTSGNNEQFF

CDR3 length: 16
clone size: .
D gene: TRBD1
J gene: TRBJ1-4
V gene: TRBV7-9
CDR3 DNA: TGTGCCAGCAGCCAATACAGGGGGAAAACTAATGAAAAACTGTTTTTT
CDR3 protein: CASSQYRGKTNEKLFF

CDR3 length: 13
clone size: .
D gene: .
J gene: TRBJ1-1
V gene: TRBV10-3
CDR3 DNA: TGTGCCATCACCTCGGACAGGAACACTGAAGCTTTCTTT
CDR3 protein: CAITSDRNTEAFF

CDR3 length: 12
clone size: .
D gene: .
J gene: TRBJ1-2
V gene: TRBV28
CDR3 DNA: TGTGCCAGCAGTTTATCAGGGTCTGGCTACACCTTC
CDR3 protein: CASSLSGSGYTF

CDR3 length: 16
clone size: .
D gene: TRBD1
J gene: TRBJ2-1
V gene: TRBV11-3
CDR3 DNA: TGTGCCAGCAGCCCCCAACAGGGGGGTTTCCACAATGAGCAGTTCTTC
CDR3 protein: CASSPQQGGFHNEQFF

CDR3 length: 11
clone size: once
D gene: .
J gene: TRBJ1-5
V gene: TRBV28
CDR3 DNA: TGTGCCAGCAGTTTCACGGGGGCCCAGCATTTT
CDR3 protein: CASSFTGAQHF

CDR3 length: 14
clone size: .
D gene: .
J gene: TRBJ2-3
V gene: TRBV9
CDR3 DNA: TGTGCCGGTGTCGGTTTCAGGTTGCCCTATACGCAGTATTTT
CDR3 protein: CAGVGFRLPYTQYF